The rows below give T cell receptor beta chains drawn from one sample of a study of blood T cell repertoires in COVID-19. Measured with immunoSEQ multiplex PCR; TCRdb has only the in-frame clones, and not every one. The sample includes fewer than 250,000 clones, 83% of them seen just once. The sequencing input was peripheral blood. The receptors derive from a woman in her thirties or forties with active or convalescent COVID-19. Both conserved end residues are part of each CDR3. Fields, in order: clone size, D gene, V gene, J gene, CDR3 DNA, CDR3 protein. The D gene is left open where the match is weak. Clone size appears in some rows only: once, few, many, or a class for an expanded clone.

clone size: many
D gene: NA
V gene: TRBV4-1
J gene: TRBJ2-2
CDR3 DNA: TGCGCCAGCAGCCAAGAAGTATCGCGTAGAGCCGGGGAGCTGTTTTTT
CDR3 protein: CASSQEVSRRAGELFF

clone size: NA
D gene: TRBD1
V gene: TRBV28
J gene: TRBJ2-7
CDR3 DNA: TGTGCCAGCAGTTTAGAGGGGGCATTCACGATCGACGAGCAGTACTTC
CDR3 protein: CASSLEGAFTIDEQYF

clone size: once
D gene: NA
V gene: TRBV5-1
J gene: TRBJ1-4
CDR3 DNA: TGCGCCAGCAGCTTCGGACAGAATAATGAAAAACTGTTTTTT
CDR3 protein: CASSFGQNNEKLFF

clone size: NA
D gene: NA
V gene: TRBV1
J gene: TRBJ1-2
CDR3 DNA: TGCACCAGCAGCCCGCAGGGGTACTATGGCTACACCTTC
CDR3 protein: CTSSPQGYYGYTF

clone size: NA
D gene: TRBD1
V gene: TRBV7-2
J gene: TRBJ1-2
CDR3 DNA: TGTGCCAGCAGCTTGGCCATCGGACAGGTCTATGGCTACACCTTC
CDR3 protein: CASSLAIGQVYGYTF

clone size: NA
D gene: TRBD1
V gene: TRBV3-1/TRBV3-2
J gene: TRBJ1-1
CDR3 DNA: TGTGCCAGCAGCCAAGGGGACAGGGGGCATGCTTTCTTT
CDR3 protein: CASSQGDRGHAFF

clone size: once
D gene: NA
V gene: TRBV28
J gene: TRBJ1-1
CDR3 DNA: TGTGCCAGCAGTTTAAGGAAGGGGTCGGCTTTCTTT
CDR3 protein: CASSLRKGSAFF

clone size: NA
D gene: NA
V gene: TRBV28
J gene: TRBJ1-2
CDR3 DNA: TGTGCCAGCTCCACCCAGGCAGCTAACTATGGCTACACCTTC
CDR3 protein: CASSTQAANYGYTF

clone size: NA
D gene: NA
V gene: TRBV6-6
J gene: TRBJ2-1
CDR3 DNA: TGTGCCAGCCAGGGCGCATCCTCCTACAATGAGCAGTTCTTC
CDR3 protein: CASQGASSYNEQFF

clone size: once
D gene: NA
V gene: TRBV2
J gene: TRBJ1-4
CDR3 DNA: TGTGCCAGCAGTCGAGGGTGGGAAAAACTGTTTTTT
CDR3 protein: CASSRGWEKLFF

clone size: NA
D gene: TRBD2
V gene: TRBV10-3
J gene: TRBJ2-3
CDR3 DNA: TGTGCCATCAGTACCCCCGGGACTAGCGGAACCTCACATTCAGATACGCAGTATTTT
CDR3 protein: CAISTPGTSGTSHSDTQYF

clone size: NA
D gene: NA
V gene: TRBV29-1
J gene: TRBJ2-6
CDR3 DNA: TGCAGCGTTGAAGGTCAGGGATCTGGGGCCAACGTCCTGACTTTC
CDR3 protein: CSVEGQGSGANVLTF

clone size: NA
D gene: NA
V gene: TRBV28
J gene: TRBJ1-1
CDR3 DNA: TGTGCCAGCAGTGGTAACTCGGTAACCCAAAACACTGAAGCTTTCTTT
CDR3 protein: CASSGNSVTQNTEAFF

clone size: NA
D gene: TRBD1
V gene: TRBV18
J gene: TRBJ2-1
CDR3 DNA: TGTGCCAGCTCACCCCGACAGGGGGACAATGAGCAGTTCTTC
CDR3 protein: CASSPRQGDNEQFF

clone size: NA
D gene: TRBD1
V gene: TRBV27
J gene: TRBJ1-5
CDR3 DNA: TGTGCCAGCAACACGATTCAGGGGGCCGGGAGCAATCAGCCCCAGCATTTT
CDR3 protein: CASNTIQGAGSNQPQHF

clone size: NA
D gene: NA
V gene: TRBV11-1
J gene: TRBJ1-1
CDR3 DNA: TGTGCCAGCAGCTTCCAGGAGAACACTGAAGCTTTCTTT
CDR3 protein: CASSFQENTEAFF

clone size: NA
D gene: NA
V gene: TRBV2
J gene: TRBJ2-2
CDR3 DNA: TGTGCCAGCACTGAACTTAACACCGGGGAGCTGTTTTTT
CDR3 protein: CASTELNTGELFF

clone size: NA
D gene: TRBD1
V gene: TRBV5-6
J gene: TRBJ1-4
CDR3 DNA: TGTGCCAGCAGTACTACAGGGGGCGAGGGAGGAAAACTGTTTTTT
CDR3 protein: CASSTTGGEGGKLFF

clone size: NA
D gene: TRBD2
V gene: TRBV10-3
J gene: TRBJ2-7
CDR3 DNA: TGTGCCATCAGGAGCGGGGGGGCCTACGAGCAGTACTTC
CDR3 protein: CAIRSGGAYEQYF

clone size: NA
D gene: TRBD1
V gene: TRBV10-3
J gene: TRBJ1-3
CDR3 DNA: TGTGCCATCAGTTCTGCCGGGACAGGGGTCTCTGGAAACACCATATATTTT
CDR3 protein: CAISSAGTGVSGNTIYF

clone size: NA
D gene: NA
V gene: TRBV30
J gene: TRBJ1-5
CDR3 DNA: TGTGCCTGGAGTAAGGGGGGGACTCAGCCCCAGCATTTT
CDR3 protein: CAWSKGGTQPQHF

clone size: NA
D gene: NA
V gene: TRBV2
J gene: TRBJ1-1
CDR3 DNA: TGTGCCAGCAGCGGACTCCAGGGACAACTCTCGGCTTTCTTT
CDR3 protein: CASSGLQGQLSAFF

clone size: few
D gene: TRBD2
V gene: TRBV5-1
J gene: TRBJ2-3
CDR3 DNA: TGCGCCAGCAGCCCGGGACTAGCGGGAGCGTACACAGATACGCAGTATTTT
CDR3 protein: CASSPGLAGAYTDTQYF

clone size: NA
D gene: TRBD1
V gene: TRBV4-2
J gene: TRBJ1-2
CDR3 DNA: TGTGCCAGCAGCCAGGGACAGTCTGGCTTGGAGGGCTACACCTTC
CDR3 protein: CASSQGQSGLEGYTF

clone size: NA
D gene: TRBD2
V gene: TRBV15
J gene: TRBJ2-1
CDR3 DNA: TGTGCCACCAGCAGAGGGGAGGGGCTAGCGGGAGGCAGGAGCTCCTACAATGAGCAGTTCTTC
CDR3 protein: CATSRGEGLAGGRSSYNEQFF

clone size: NA
D gene: NA
V gene: TRBV19
J gene: TRBJ1-6
CDR3 DNA: TGTGCCAGTAATATGGGGACAATGAGTTCACCCCTCCACTTT
CDR3 protein: CASNMGTMSSPLHF

clone size: few
D gene: TRBD1
V gene: TRBV5-1
J gene: TRBJ1-4
CDR3 DNA: TGCGCCAGCAGCTTGGTGGGACAGGGGAATGAAAAACTGTTTTTT
CDR3 protein: CASSLVGQGNEKLFF

clone size: NA
D gene: NA
V gene: TRBV6-1
J gene: TRBJ2-1
CDR3 DNA: TGTGCCAGCAGTGAAGCCATCCGGAGTTTAGCGAAGCAGTTCTTC
CDR3 protein: CASSEAIRSLAKQFF

clone size: NA
D gene: NA
V gene: TRBV11-3
J gene: TRBJ2-7
CDR3 DNA: TGTGCCAGCAGCTTAGATCCTAGCTCCTACGAGCAGTACTTC
CDR3 protein: CASSLDPSSYEQYF

clone size: once
D gene: NA
V gene: TRBV11-3
J gene: TRBJ2-3
CDR3 DNA: TGTGCCAGCAGCTTCGGGTGGGGGGGCACAGATACGCAGTATTTT
CDR3 protein: CASSFGWGGTDTQYF

clone size: NA
D gene: NA
V gene: TRBV19
J gene: TRBJ2-3
CDR3 DNA: TGTGCCAGTAGTCCTCGTCGTTCCAACAGTGGCACAGATACGCAGTATTTT
CDR3 protein: CASSPRRSNSGTDTQYF

clone size: NA
D gene: NA
V gene: TRBV5-1
J gene: TRBJ2-1
CDR3 DNA: TGCGCCAGCGGAGGGGGCGGAGACTTATCGCAGTTCTTC
CDR3 protein: CASGGGGDLSQFF

clone size: once
D gene: TRBD1
V gene: TRBV3-1/TRBV3-2
J gene: TRBJ2-3
CDR3 DNA: TGTGCCAGCAGACTTACAGGGGGCCGCGCAGATACGCAGTATTTT
CDR3 protein: CASRLTGGRADTQYF

clone size: NA
D gene: NA
V gene: TRBV6-5
J gene: TRBJ2-7
CDR3 DNA: TGTGCCAGCAGCATCTTTGGCGGCCCATCCTACGAGCAGTACTTC
CDR3 protein: CASSIFGGPSYEQYF

clone size: few
D gene: NA
V gene: TRBV5-6
J gene: TRBJ1-1
CDR3 DNA: TGTGCCAGCAGCTTGGCGGGGGGAGCAGCCGCCTTCACGAACACTGAAGCTTTCTTT
CDR3 protein: CASSLAGGAAAFTNTEAFF

clone size: NA
D gene: TRBD1
V gene: TRBV27
J gene: TRBJ2-7
CDR3 DNA: TGTGCCAGCAGTTCACAGGGGGTTTCCTACGAGCAGTACTTC
CDR3 protein: CASSSQGVSYEQYF

clone size: NA
D gene: NA
V gene: TRBV28
J gene: TRBJ1-5
CDR3 DNA: TGTGCCAGCAGCCCACCTACAGGGTACAATCAGCCCCAGCATTTT
CDR3 protein: CASSPPTGYNQPQHF

clone size: NA
D gene: TRBD1
V gene: TRBV10-3
J gene: TRBJ1-1
CDR3 DNA: TGTGCCATCACCCGTGGACAGGGGTCCTCCGAAGCTTTCTTT
CDR3 protein: CAITRGQGSSEAFF

clone size: NA
D gene: NA
V gene: TRBV19
J gene: TRBJ1-5
CDR3 DNA: TGTGCCAGAATTCAGGGGAAATATAGCAATCAGCCCCAGCATTTT
CDR3 protein: CARIQGKYSNQPQHF

clone size: once
D gene: NA
V gene: TRBV29-1
J gene: TRBJ2-3
CDR3 DNA: TGCAGCGTTGCGGGGGGCTCAGATACGCAGTATTTT
CDR3 protein: CSVAGGSDTQYF

clone size: NA
D gene: NA
V gene: TRBV5-1
J gene: TRBJ1-2
CDR3 DNA: TGCGCCAGCGGGACAAACTATGGCTACACCTTC
CDR3 protein: CASGTNYGYTF